These 30 T cell receptor beta chains were sequenced from one sample in a study of Graves' ophthalmopathy and Graves' hyperthyroidism. For repertoire sequencing, the TCR beta CDR3 regions were amplified from RNA transcripts. The first-round RT-PCR employed HTBI primers together with the Qiagen OneStep RT-PCR kit. A multiplex PCR was then performed as the second round. MiXCR, run by TCRdb on the multiplex PCR reads, gives a single entry per CDR3 protein. The sample contains more than 1,000,000 distinct CDR3 sequences, roughly 35% of which appear only once. Material: peripheral blood or thyroid tissue (not recorded which). These receptors all stem from an adult man with Graves' hyperthyroidism.

This clonotype was seen ten or more times. V gene TRBV20-1 combines with J gene TRBJ2-5; D is possibly TRBD1 (6 bases). CDR1 is DFQATT, CDR2 SNEGSKA, per germline (reference sequence). The CDR3 extends over 15 amino acids. V lost 6 bases, J lost 4 bases, and 21 bases lay in between. The CDR3 protein is CSARSGRAGVETQYF. The DNA for the CDR3 is TGCAGTGCCAGATCGGGACGGGCAGGGGTAGAGACCCAGTACTTC.

This clonotype was observed many times. The J gene is TRBJ2-5, the V gene TRBV12-3 or TRBV12-4; 7 nucleotides line up with TRBD1. V gave up 6 bases and J gave up 6 bases; unmatched junction bases: 4. The CDR3 is 12 amino acids. The CDR3 region is CASRRTGKTQYF. The CDR3 nucleotides are TGTGCCAGCAGGCGGACAGGAAAGACCCAGTACTTC.

In its sample, this clonotype was seen a few times. The gene calls are TRBV28 and TRBJ1-6; maybe TRBD1 (6 bases). Trimming left V 2 bases short and J 10 bases short, with 21 bases between. The CDR3 covers 17 residues. Germline V gives CDR1 MDHEN, CDR2 SYDVKM. The chain's CDR3 is CASSLLPGTFGASPLHF. The CDR3 region has the DNA TGTGCCAGCAGTTTACTTCCCGGGACATTCGGTGCCTCACCCCTCCACTTT. The variable domain in full, completed from reference TRBV28 and TRBJ1-6, reads DVKVTQSSRYLVKRTGEKVFLECVQDMDHENMFWYRQDPGLGLRLIYFSYDVKMKEKGDIPEGYSVSREKKERFSLILESASTNQTSMYLCASSLLPGTFGASPLHFGNGTRLTVT.

The sample holds many counts of this clonotype. The chain joins TRBV2 to TRBJ1-2; no firm D call. Trimming pared 8 bases from V and 8 bases from J, leaving 21 bases between. This CDR3 spans 14 amino acids. Germline loops: CDR1 SNHLY, CDR2 FYNNEI. This chain's CDR3 is CASLDGLPSLGYTF. In nucleotides, the CDR3 is TGTGCCAGCCTCGACGGACTACCCTCTCTGGGCTACACCTTC.

Comments on this clonotype: Given a much more abundant clone one base away, this may be a read error. The chain combines TRBV2 with TRBJ1-4; D gene unclear. This CDR3 has 15 amino acids. Germline V lookup: CDR1 SNHLY, CDR2 FYNNEI. Trimming shortened V by 2 bases and J by 3 bases, and 10 bases separated the two germline ends. Written as DNA, the CDR3 is TGTGCCAGCAGTGAAACGCGGGTCCCTAATGAAAAACTGTTTTTT. This gives the protein CASSETRVPNEKLFF.

The CDR3 is CASSLPQGAQHF. Written as DNA, the CDR3 is TGTGCCAGCAGTTTGCCACAGGGGGCCCAGCATTTT. This chain links TRBV28 with TRBJ1-5; TRBD1 matches at 8 bases. Germline assignment: CDR1 MDHEN and CDR2 SYDVKM. V dropped 3 bases and J dropped 11; count of bases not matched to a gene: 3. The CDR3 extends over 12 amino acids.

The chain is built from TRBV20-1 and TRBJ2-2; maybe TRBD2 (5 bases). The length of the CDR3 is 10 residues. Germline assignment: CDR1 DFQATT and CDR2 SNEGSKA (reference sequence). Between the trimmed V and J ends, which lost 6 bases and 11 bases, there was a span of 10 bases. CDR3 DNA sequence: TGCAGTGCCTCCCGGGATGAGCTGTTTTTT. As protein: CSASRDELFF.

This clonotype has at least ten counts. This chain connects TRBV20-1 to TRBJ2-5; the D gene is possibly TRBD2 (5 bases). The CDR3 extends over 14 amino acids. CDR1 is DFQATT and CDR2 is SNEGSKA in the germline V gene (reference sequence). Trimming removed 3 bases from V and 5 bases from J, with 16 bases in between. The CDR3 spells CSASALASAETQYF. CDR3 DNA: TGCAGTGCTAGTGCCCTAGCTTCGGCGGAGACCCAGTACTTC.

This clonotype was picked up many times. The chain combines TRBV29-1 with TRBJ1-1; 10 bases match TRBD1. V was pared by 4 bases and J by 8 bases, with 7 bases of the junction left unmatched. The CDR3 length is 13 residues. Per germline, CDR1 SQVTM and CDR2 ANQGSEA. This CDR3 is CSVGQGATREAFF. CDR3 in DNA: TGCAGCGTTGGACAGGGGGCTACCCGAGAAGCTTTCTTT.

The chain employs TRBV7-9 and TRBJ1-1, with a weak D call TRBD1 (6 bases). Germline V gives CDR1 SEHNR, CDR2 FQNEAQ (reference sequence). V lost 2 bases and J lost 3, with 19 bases in between. The CDR3 is 17 amino acids. The CDR3 DNA reads TGTGCCAGCAGCTTAACCGACCTACAGGGCCTAGACACTGAAGCTTTCTTT. Residues: CASSLTDLQGLDTEAFF.

The chain is built from TRBV7-2 and TRBJ1-1; D is undetermined. The germline gives CDR1 SGHTA, CDR2 FQGNSA. This CDR3 comprises 16 residues. Trimming took off 3 bases at V and 4 bases at J, with 18 bases between the two ends. The CDR3 DNA is TGTGCCAGCAGCTTTCCCCGGACGGGTAGAGGCACTGAAGCTTTCTTT. Translating it yields CASSFPRTGRGTEAFF.

This clonotype was counted ten times or more. This rearrangement joins TRBV7-9 to TRBJ1-2; D perhaps matches TRBD1 (5 bases). CDR3 length equals 13 residues. Germline V gives CDR1 SEHNR, CDR2 FQNEAQ (reference sequence). V gave up 3 bases and J gave up 3 bases, with 8 bases separating them. The CDR3 spells CASSFSQDYGYTF. CDR3 DNA sequence: TGTGCCAGCAGCTTCTCACAGGACTATGGCTACACCTTC.

The chain uses TRBV7-9 and TRBJ1-2, with D possibly being TRBD1 (5 bases). Germline-derived CDR1 and CDR2 are SEHNR and FQNEAQ (reference sequence). V lost 7 bases and J 0 bases, leaving 15 bases between the germline ends. The CDR3 runs 15 residues. The CDR3, as DNA: TGTGCCAGCAACCCGCAGGGCCTTACTAACTATGGCTACACCTTC. The encoded protein is CASNPQGLTNYGYTF.

This clonotype was recorded many times. The chain couples TRBV25-1 to TRBJ2-2; D perhaps matches TRBD1 (6 bases). Trimming stripped 7 bases from V and 4 bases from J, with 10 bases between. The V gene's germline CDR1 is MGHDK and CDR2 SYGVNS. The CDR3 extends over 13 amino acids. The CDR3 spells CASNDRFTGELFF. CDR3 DNA: TGTGCCAGCAACGACAGGTTCACCGGGGAGCTGTTTTTT.

This chain links TRBV25-1 with TRBJ2-7, with TRBD2 identical over 9 bases. This CDR3 is built from 15 residues. Trimming at V came to 7 bases and at J to 3 bases, leaving 10 bases not matched to a gene. From germline, CDR1 is MGHDK and CDR2 SYGVNS. This CDR3 is CASNPLRAGGYEQYF. The CDR3 DNA sequence: TGTGCCAGCAACCCCCTGAGAGCGGGGGGCTACGAGCAGTACTTC.

In the case of this clonotype: The junction differs from germline at one of its ends, possibly a read error. V gene TRBV10-3 combines with J gene TRBJ1-2; 7 positions match TRBD1. The CDR3 is made up of 15 amino acids. Germline V lookup: CDR1 ENHRY, CDR2 SYGVKD. CDR3 region: CASSDDRVLNYGYTF. CDR3 DNA sequence: TGTGCCAGCAGTGACGACAGGGTCCTAAACTATGGCTACACCTTC.

This clonotype showed up many times. The V and J genes are TRBV10-3 and TRBJ2-7; the D is unclear. This CDR3 contains 13 residues. Between the trimmed V and J ends, which lost 3 bases and 1 base, there was a span of 7 bases. Germline lookup yields CDR1 ENHRY and CDR2 SYGVKD. CDR3 DNA: TGTGCCATCAGTGACATGGGGTCCTACGAGCAGTACTTC. Translating it yields CAISDMGSYEQYF.

With regard to this clonotype: This may come from a read error, since a much larger clone is one base off. The CDR3 sequence: CASSFQGAPSNQPQHF. Here the CDR3 DNA reads TGTGCCAGCAGCTTCCAGGGGGCCCCCTCTAATCAGCCCCAGCATTTT. The V gene is TRBV2, the J gene TRBJ1-5; 8 bases are a match to TRBD1. V shed 6 bases, J shed 4 bases, and the junction held 11 bases outside the gene matches. Per germline, CDR1 SNHLY and CDR2 FYNNEI. The CDR3 is 16 residues long.

At least ten counts were recorded for this clonotype. V gene TRBV19 combines with J gene TRBJ1-6, with 9 positions matching TRBD1. The CDR3 is 17 residues long. The junction had 10 bases not matched to a gene; V was cut back by 4 bases and J by 6 bases. Germline V gene data show CDR1 as LNHDA and CDR2 as SQIVND (reference sequence). The CDR3 loop reads CASSTTTGGPINSPLHF. In nucleotides, the CDR3 is TGTGCCAGTAGTACCACCACAGGGGGCCCGATTAATTCACCCCTCCACTTT.

This clonotype was picked up many times. The rearrangement uses TRBV20-1 and TRBJ1-5; no firm D call. The V gene's germline CDR1 is DFQATT and CDR2 SNEGSKA (reference sequence). V was clipped by 3 bases and J by 0 bases, with 3 bases between them. The CDR3 sequence is 12 residues long. The CDR3 DNA follows: TGCAGTGCTAGCTTTAGCAATCAGCCCCAGCATTTT. Amino acid sequence: CSASFSNQPQHF.

The gene calls are TRBV2 and TRBJ1-5; weak D call: TRBD1 (5 bases). In germline, CDR1 is SNHLY, CDR2 FYNNEI. The V end lost 5 bases, the J end lost 11 bases, and 19 bases lay between the germline ends. The CDR3 loop spans 14 amino acids. The CDR3 nucleotides read TGTGCCAGCAGTTTTACTAGCGGGGCGGAGACCCAGCATTTT. Protein sequence: CASSFTSGAETQHF.

A note on this clonotype: A read error may explain this, as a much larger clone is one base away. The chain uses TRBV2 and TRBJ2-2; D possibly uses TRBD1 or TRBD2 (6 bases each). This CDR3 has 15 amino acids. V was trimmed by 6 bases and J by 3 bases, leaving 14 bases between them. The germline gives CDR1 SNHLY, CDR2 FYNNEI. The CDR3 DNA sequence: TGTGCCAGCAGCGGGGGCAGCTTTTACACCGGGGAGCTGTTTTTT. Protein sequence: CASSGGSFYTGELFF.

Ten or more counts support this clonotype. This chain uses TRBV15 with TRBJ2-2, with D perhaps given as TRBD1 or TRBD2 (6 bases each). From germline, CDR1 is LNHNV and CDR2 YYDKDF (reference sequence). V lost 11 bases to trimming and J lost 3 bases, with 19 bases between them. The CDR3 has 15 amino acids. CDR3 in amino acids: CAVKLAGHHTGELFF. The DNA for the CDR3 is TGTGCCGTAAAGCTGGCGGGACATCACACCGGGGAGCTGTTTTTT.

The chain links TRBV29-1 to TRBJ2-7; D is undetermined. The DNA matches TRBJ2-5 better at its end, which makes the J call doubtful. CDR1 is SQVTM, CDR2 ANQGSEA, per germline. This CDR3 is built from 12 residues. CDR3 residues: CSVVVVGETQYF. As DNA, the CDR3 is TGCAGCGTTGTTGTAGTAGGGGAGACCCAGTACTTC.

The chain has TRBV2 and TRBJ2-1, with D possibly being TRBD1 or TRBD2 (5 bases each). Germline CDR1 and CDR2: SNHLY and FYNNEI. V gave up 6 bases and J gave up 2 bases, with 14 bases separating them. The CDR3 totals 15 residues. The CDR3 bases are TGTGCCAGCAGCCCGGGACCCGCAGCCTACAATGAGCAGTTCTTC. This translates into CASSPGPAAYNEQFF.

The chain couples TRBV2 to TRBJ1-2; D is possibly TRBD1 (6 bases). V was clipped by 2 bases and J by 7 bases, with 11 bases between them. CDR1 SNHLY and CDR2 FYNNEI come from the germline V gene. The CDR3 runs 13 residues. CDR3 sequence: CASSEQGIAGYTF. DNA for the CDR3: TGTGCCAGCAGTGAACAGGGGATCGCTGGCTACACCTTC.

The V and J genes are TRBV20-1 and TRBJ1-1; the match to TRBD1 covers 7 bases. Germline CDR1 DFQATT, CDR2 SNEGSKA (reference sequence). The CDR3 is 14 amino acids. V lost 3 bases and J lost 1; bases outside the gene matches: 5. CDR3 in DNA: TGCAGTGCTAGCGGCGACAGGGCGAACACTGAAGCTTTCTTT. This gives the protein CSASGDRANTEAFF.

This clonotype was observed at least ten times. The chain combines TRBV19 with TRBJ1-2; unclear D gene. Germline V gives CDR1 LNHDA, CDR2 SQIVND (reference sequence). Trimming took off 5 bases at V and 4 bases at J, with 17 bases between the two ends. The CDR3 extends over 15 amino acids. Here the CDR3 reads CASSPEVDVVYGYTF. CDR3 DNA sequence: TGTGCCAGTAGTCCAGAAGTGGACGTAGTCTATGGCTACACCTTC.

This clonotype was seen at least ten times. The genes are TRBV7-2 and TRBJ1-1; TRBD1 aligns across 11 bases. Germline trimming cut 5 bases from V and 5 bases from J; bases unmatched to any gene: 13. Germline V lookup: CDR1 SGHTA, CDR2 FQGNSA. The CDR3 covers 17 residues. Here the CDR3 DNA reads TGTGCCAGCAGCCAGGGGACAGGGGGGCGCGGGGGAACTGAAGCTTTCTTT. Translated, it gives CASSQGTGGRGGTEAFF.

This clonotype turned up a few times. A much larger clone differs from this one at a single base, so this may be a read error. This chain connects TRBV7-9 to TRBJ2-5; D unclear. The germline gives CDR1 SEHNR, CDR2 FQNEAQ (reference sequence). The CDR3 loop spans 14 amino acids. Written as DNA, the CDR3 is TGTGCCAGCAGCTTAGAAGCAGTCCAAGGGACCCAGTACTTC. Translated, it gives CASSLEAVQGTQYF.